This T cell receptor beta chain originates from a study of T cell changes during pregnancy in multiple sclerosis. Clones were read by immunoSEQ multiplex PCR, and TCRdb kept only the in-frame ones, dropping some. The sample comprises 60,000 to 95,000 clones, 75% to 95% of which are singletons, and approximately 0.41% rests with the top ten. This sample comprised CD4+ T cells from peripheral blood mononuclear cells, obtained before pregnancy. This TCR was recovered from a female donor with multiple sclerosis, enrolled in a pregnancy study.

The CDR3 protein is CATSSATDRHYGYTF. The CDR3 coding sequence is TGTGCCACCAGCAGTGCCACTGACAGACACTATGGCTACACCTTC. The V gene is TRBV15, the J gene TRBJ1-2; TRBD1 might be the D (5 bases). The CDR3 has 15 residues. V was pared by 3 bases and J by 3 bases, with 14 bases between. Germline-derived CDR1 and CDR2 are LNHNV and YYDKDF (reference sequence).